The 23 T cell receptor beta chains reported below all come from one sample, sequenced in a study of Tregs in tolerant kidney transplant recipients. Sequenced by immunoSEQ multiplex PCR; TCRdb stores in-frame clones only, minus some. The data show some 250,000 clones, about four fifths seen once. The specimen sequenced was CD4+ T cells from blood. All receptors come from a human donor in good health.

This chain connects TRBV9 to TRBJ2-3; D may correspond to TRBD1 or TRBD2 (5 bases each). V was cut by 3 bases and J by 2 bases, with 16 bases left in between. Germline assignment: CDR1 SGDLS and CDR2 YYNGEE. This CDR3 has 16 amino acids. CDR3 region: CASSALAGSVTDTQYF. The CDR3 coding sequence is TGTGCCAGCAGCGCCCTGGCAGGGAGTGTCACAGATACGCAGTATTTT.

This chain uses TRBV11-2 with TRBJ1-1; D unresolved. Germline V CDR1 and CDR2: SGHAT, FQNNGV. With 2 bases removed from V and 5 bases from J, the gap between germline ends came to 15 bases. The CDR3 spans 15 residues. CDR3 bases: TGTGCCAGCAGCTTAAGGGCCGGGATGGCAACTGAAGCTTTCTTT. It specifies CASSLRAGMATEAFF.

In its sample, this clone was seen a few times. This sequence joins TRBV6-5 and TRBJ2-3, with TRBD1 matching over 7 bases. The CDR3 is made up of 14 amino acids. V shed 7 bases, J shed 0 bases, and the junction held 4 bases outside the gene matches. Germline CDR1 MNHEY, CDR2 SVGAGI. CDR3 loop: CASKPGQSTDTQYF. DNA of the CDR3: TGTGCCAGCAAACCGGGACAGAGCACAGATACGCAGTATTTT.

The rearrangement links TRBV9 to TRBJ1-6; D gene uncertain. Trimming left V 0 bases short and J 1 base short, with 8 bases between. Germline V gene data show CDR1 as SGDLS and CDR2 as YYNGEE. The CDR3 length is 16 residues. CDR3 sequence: CASSVGSRSYNSPLHF. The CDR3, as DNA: TGTGCCAGCAGCGTAGGCAGCCGATCCTATAATTCACCCCTCCACTTT.

CDR3 loop: CASSIGQANTGELFF. CDR3 DNA: TGTGCCAGTAGTATCGGGCAGGCGAACACCGGGGAGCTGTTTTTT. This chain connects TRBV19 to TRBJ2-2; no clear D gene. V was trimmed by 3 bases and J by 0 bases, leaving 8 bases between them. This CDR3 region has 15 residues. The germline V gene encodes CDR1 LNHDA and CDR2 SQIVND (reference sequence).

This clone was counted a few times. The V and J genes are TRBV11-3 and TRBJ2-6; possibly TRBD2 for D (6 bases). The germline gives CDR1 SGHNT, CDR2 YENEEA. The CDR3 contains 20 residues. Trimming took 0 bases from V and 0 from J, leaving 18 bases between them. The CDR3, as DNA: TGTGCCAGCAGCTTAGAGAGTACCGGGACTGCCTACTCTGGGGCCAACGTCCTGACTTTC. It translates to CASSLESTGTAYSGANVLTF.

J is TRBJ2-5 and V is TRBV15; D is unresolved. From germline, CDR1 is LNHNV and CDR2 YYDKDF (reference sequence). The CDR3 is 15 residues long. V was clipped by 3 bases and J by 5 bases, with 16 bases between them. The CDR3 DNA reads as TGTGCCACCAGCAGGACGGCGAAGGCAGACGAGACCCAGTACTTC. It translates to CATSRTAKADETQYF.

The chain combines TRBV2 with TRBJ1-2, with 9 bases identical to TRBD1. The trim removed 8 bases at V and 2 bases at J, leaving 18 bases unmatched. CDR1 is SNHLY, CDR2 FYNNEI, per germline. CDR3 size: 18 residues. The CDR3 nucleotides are TGTGCCAGCCGAGGGAAGGAGGACAGGGGAGCGCTAAACTATGGCTACACCTTC. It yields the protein CASRGKEDRGALNYGYTF.

The CDR3 bases are TGTGCCAGCAATTCCCCAGGGGAGGCCAAAAACATTCAGTACTTC. Protein sequence: CASNSPGEAKNIQYF. The gene calls are TRBV2 and TRBJ2-4; a weak D match, TRBD1 (6 bases). V dropped 7 bases and J dropped 1 base, with 14 bases sitting between them. The length of the CDR3 is 15 residues. CDR1 is SNHLY, CDR2 FYNNEI, per germline.

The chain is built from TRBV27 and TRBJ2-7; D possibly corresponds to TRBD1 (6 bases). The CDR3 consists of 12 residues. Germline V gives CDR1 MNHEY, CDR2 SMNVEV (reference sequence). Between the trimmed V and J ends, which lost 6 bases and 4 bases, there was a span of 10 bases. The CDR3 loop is CASRGTGYEQYF. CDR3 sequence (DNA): TGTGCCAGCAGGGGAACAGGGTACGAGCAGTACTTC.

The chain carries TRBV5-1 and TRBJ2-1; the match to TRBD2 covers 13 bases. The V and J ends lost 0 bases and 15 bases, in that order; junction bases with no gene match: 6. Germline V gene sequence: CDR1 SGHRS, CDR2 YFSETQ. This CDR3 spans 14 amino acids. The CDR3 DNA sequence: TGCGCCAGCAGCTTGGGGACTAGCGGGGGCCTTGCGTTCTTC. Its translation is CASSLGTSGGLAFF.

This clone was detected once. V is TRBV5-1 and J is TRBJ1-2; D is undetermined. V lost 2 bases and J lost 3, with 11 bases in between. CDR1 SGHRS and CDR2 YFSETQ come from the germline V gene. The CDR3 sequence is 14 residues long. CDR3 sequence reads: CASSFEQEDYGYTF. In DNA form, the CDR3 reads TGCGCCAGCAGCTTCGAACAAGAGGACTATGGCTACACCTTC.

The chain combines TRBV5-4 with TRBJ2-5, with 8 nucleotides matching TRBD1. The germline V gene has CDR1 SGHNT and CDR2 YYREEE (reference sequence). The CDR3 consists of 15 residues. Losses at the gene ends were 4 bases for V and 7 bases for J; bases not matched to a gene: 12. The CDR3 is CASSPRTGKAGTQYF. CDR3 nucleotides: TGTGCCAGCAGCCCGCGGACAGGGAAAGCCGGGACCCAGTACTTC.

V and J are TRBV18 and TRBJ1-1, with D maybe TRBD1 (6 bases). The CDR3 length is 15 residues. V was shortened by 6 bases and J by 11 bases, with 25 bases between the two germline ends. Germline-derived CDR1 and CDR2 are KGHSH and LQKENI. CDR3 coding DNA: TGTGCCAGCTCCCGGTTGAGCCAATGGAACAGGGATGCTTTCTTT. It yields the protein CASSRLSQWNRDAFF.

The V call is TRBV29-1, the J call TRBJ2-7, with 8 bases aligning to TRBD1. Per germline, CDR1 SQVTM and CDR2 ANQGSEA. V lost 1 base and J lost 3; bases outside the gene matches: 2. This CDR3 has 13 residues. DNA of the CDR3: TGCAGCGTTGAAGGACAGGGGATCTACGAGCAGTACTTC. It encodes CSVEGQGIYEQYF.

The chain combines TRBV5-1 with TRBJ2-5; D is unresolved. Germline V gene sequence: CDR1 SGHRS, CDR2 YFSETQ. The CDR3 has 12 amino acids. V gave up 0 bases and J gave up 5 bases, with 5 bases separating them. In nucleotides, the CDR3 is TGCGCCAGCAGCTTGGAGATGGAGACCCAGTACTTC. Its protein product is CASSLEMETQYF.

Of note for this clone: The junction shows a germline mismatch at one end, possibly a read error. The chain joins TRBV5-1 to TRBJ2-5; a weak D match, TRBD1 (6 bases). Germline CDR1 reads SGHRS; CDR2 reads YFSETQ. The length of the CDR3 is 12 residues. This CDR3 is CASSLNRDKEDF. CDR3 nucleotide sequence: TGCGCCAGCAGCTTAAACCGGGACAAGGAGGACTTC.

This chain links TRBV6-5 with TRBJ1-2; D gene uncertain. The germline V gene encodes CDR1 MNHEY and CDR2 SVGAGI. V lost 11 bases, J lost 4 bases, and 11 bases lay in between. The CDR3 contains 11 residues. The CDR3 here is CAASWGYGYTF. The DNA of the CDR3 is TGTGCCGCGAGCTGGGGCTATGGCTACACCTTC.

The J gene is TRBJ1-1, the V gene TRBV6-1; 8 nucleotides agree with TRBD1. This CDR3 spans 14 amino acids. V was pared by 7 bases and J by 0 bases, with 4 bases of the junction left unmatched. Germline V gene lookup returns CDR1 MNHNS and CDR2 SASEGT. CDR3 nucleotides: TGTGCCAGCAACCTGGACAGGGTGAACACTGAAGCTTTCTTT. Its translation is CASNLDRVNTEAFF.

CDR3 residues: CASSWDGQGSGGEQFF. The DNA for the CDR3 is TGCGCCAGCAGCTGGGACGGACAGGGGTCCGGGGGTGAGCAGTTCTTC. The rearrangement joins TRBV5-1 to TRBJ2-1; TRBD1 matches 9 bases. Germline CDR1 and CDR2: SGHRS and YFSETQ. V was pared by 3 bases and J by 9 bases, with 13 bases of the junction left unmatched. The CDR3 totals 16 residues. Based on the CDR3 plus reference TRBV5-1 and TRBJ2-1, the full variable domain is KAGVTQTPRYLIKTRGQQVTLSCSPISGHRSVSWYQQTPGQGLQFLFEYFSETQRNKGNFPGRFSGRQFSNSRSEMNVSTLELGDSALYLCASSWDGQGSGGEQFFGPGTRLTVL.

The CDR3 here is CAISNRGSTDTQYF. The CDR3 nucleotides are TGTGCCATCAGTAATCGGGGAAGCACAGATACGCAGTATTTT. The rearrangement uses TRBV10-3 and TRBJ2-3, with TRBD2 as a possible D gene (5 bases). The CDR3 runs 14 residues. Between the trimmed V and J ends, which lost 5 bases and 0 bases, there was a span of 9 bases. From germline, CDR1 is ENHRY and CDR2 SYGVKD.

CDR3 residues: CASWGQVNTGELFF. The CDR3 DNA reads TGTGCCAGCTGGGGACAGGTGAACACCGGGGAGCTGTTTTTT. The chain couples TRBV27 to TRBJ2-2, with 8 bases lining up with TRBD1. V lost 8 bases, J lost 1 base, and 3 bases stayed unmatched. The germline CDR1 and CDR2 sequences are MNHEY and SMNVEV (reference sequence). CDR3 length: 14 residues.

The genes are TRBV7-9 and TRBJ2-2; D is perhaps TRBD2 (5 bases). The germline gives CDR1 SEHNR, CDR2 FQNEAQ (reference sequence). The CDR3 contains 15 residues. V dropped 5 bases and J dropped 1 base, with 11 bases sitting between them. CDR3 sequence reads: CASSTGRGNTGELFF. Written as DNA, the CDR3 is TGTGCCAGCAGCACGGGGAGAGGGAACACCGGGGAGCTGTTTTTT.